This entry is about one T cell receptor (beta chain). Antigen unknown. This specimen comes from a study of cytomegalovirus exposure and HLA in healthy donors. The donors were in the roughly 130-subject validation cohort, distinct from the roughly 720-subject first cohort. V shed 4 bases and J shed 0 bases, with 13 bases lying between them. Germline CDR1 is MNHEY and CDR2 is SVGAGI. CDR3 length: 16 residues. Study-wide findings and caveats: A classifier reportedly called cytomegalovirus status with high sensitivity and specificity. CMV antigen specificity of a few CMV-associated chains was confirmed in vitro.

The method was immunoSEQ multiplex PCR; TCRdb's version includes in-frame clones alone and lacks a portion of them. Seen here are around 50,000 clones, approximately 93% observed once, and the top ten hold approximately 8.1%. The sample taken for sequencing was PBMCs. The source is a woman aged 18-35 years in good health and CMV-seropositive. The chain uses TRBV6-5 and TRBJ1-3, with D possibly TRBD1 on 5 matching bases. CDR3 DNA sequence: TGTGCCAGCAGTTTCCAGGGCCAGCTCTCTGGAAACACCATATATTTT. This codes for CASSFQGQLSGNTIYF.